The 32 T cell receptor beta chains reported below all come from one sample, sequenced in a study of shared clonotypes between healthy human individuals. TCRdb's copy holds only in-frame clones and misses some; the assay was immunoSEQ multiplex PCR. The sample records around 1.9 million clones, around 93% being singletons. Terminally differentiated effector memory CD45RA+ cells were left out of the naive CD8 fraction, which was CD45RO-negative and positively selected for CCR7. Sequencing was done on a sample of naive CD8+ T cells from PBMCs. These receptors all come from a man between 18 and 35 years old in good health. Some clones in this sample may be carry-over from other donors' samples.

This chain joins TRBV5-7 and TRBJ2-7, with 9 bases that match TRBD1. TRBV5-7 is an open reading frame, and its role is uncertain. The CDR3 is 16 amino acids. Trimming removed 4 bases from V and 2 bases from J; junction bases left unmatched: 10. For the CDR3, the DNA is TGTGCCAGCAGCGGGGCCGACAGGGGGTTCCCCTACGAGCAGTACTTC. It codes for CASSGADRGFPYEQYF.

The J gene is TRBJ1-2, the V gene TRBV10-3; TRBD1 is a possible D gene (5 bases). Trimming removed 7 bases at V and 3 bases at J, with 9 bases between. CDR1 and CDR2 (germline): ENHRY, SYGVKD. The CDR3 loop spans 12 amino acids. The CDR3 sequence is CAITDSYYGYTF. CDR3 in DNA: TGTGCCATCACCGACAGTTACTATGGCTACACCTTC.

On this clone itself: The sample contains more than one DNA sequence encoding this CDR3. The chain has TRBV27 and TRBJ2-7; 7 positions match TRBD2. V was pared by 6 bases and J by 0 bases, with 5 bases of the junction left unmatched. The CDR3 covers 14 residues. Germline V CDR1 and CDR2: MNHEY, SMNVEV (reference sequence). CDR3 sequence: CASSLRGNSYEQYF. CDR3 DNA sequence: TGTGCCAGCAGCCTGCGGGGGAACTCCTACGAGCAGTACTTC.

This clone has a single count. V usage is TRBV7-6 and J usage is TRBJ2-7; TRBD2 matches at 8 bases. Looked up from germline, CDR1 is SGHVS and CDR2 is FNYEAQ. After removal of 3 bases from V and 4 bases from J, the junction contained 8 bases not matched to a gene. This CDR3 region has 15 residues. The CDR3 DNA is TGTGCCAGCAGCTTGAGGTTAGCGGGGAGTTACGAGCAGTACTTC. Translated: CASSLRLAGSYEQYF.

CDR3 bases: TGTGCCAGCACCCCGTATGGGGGCGGGAGGGCCTACAATGAGCAGTTCTTC. Translation gives CASTPYGGGRAYNEQFF. The J gene is TRBJ2-1, the V gene TRBV7-9, with TRBD2 matching 9 bases. Losses at the gene ends were 7 bases for V and 2 bases for J; bases not matched to a gene: 12. This CDR3 has 17 residues. Germline V gene data show CDR1 as SEHNR and CDR2 as FQNEAQ (reference sequence).

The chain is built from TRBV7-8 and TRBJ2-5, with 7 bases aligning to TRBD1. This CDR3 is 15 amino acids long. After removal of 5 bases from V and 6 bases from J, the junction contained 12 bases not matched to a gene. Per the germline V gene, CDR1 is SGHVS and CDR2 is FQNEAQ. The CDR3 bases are TGTGCCAGCAGCCCGAATAGACAGGGAAGAAAGACCCAGTACTTC. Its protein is CASSPNRQGRKTQYF. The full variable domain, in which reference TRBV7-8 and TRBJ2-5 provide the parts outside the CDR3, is GAGVSQSPRYKVAKRGQDVALRCDPISGHVSLFWYQQALGQGPEFLTYFQNEAQLDKSGLPSDRFFAERPEGSVSTLKIQRTQQEDSAVYLCASSPNRQGRKTQYFGPGTRLLVL.

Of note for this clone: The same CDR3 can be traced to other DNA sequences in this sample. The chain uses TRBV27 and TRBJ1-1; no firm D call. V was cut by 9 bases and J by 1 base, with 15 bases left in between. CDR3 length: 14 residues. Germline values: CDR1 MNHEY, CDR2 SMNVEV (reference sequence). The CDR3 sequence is CASRPGPTNTEAFF. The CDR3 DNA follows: TGTGCCAGTAGACCGGGTCCTACGAACACTGAAGCTTTCTTT.

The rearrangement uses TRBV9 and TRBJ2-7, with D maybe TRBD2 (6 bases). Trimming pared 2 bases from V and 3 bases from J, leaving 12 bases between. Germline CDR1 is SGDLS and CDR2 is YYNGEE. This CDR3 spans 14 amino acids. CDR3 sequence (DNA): TGTGCCAGCAGCGTGGGAGCGGAGGGCTACGAGCAGTACTTC. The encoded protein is CASSVGAEGYEQYF.

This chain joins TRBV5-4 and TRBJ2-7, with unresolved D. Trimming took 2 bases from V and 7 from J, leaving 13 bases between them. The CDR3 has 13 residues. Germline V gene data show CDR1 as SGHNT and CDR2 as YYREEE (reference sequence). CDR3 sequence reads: CASSFGRVGEQYF. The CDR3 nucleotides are TGTGCCAGCAGCTTTGGTCGGGTAGGGGAGCAGTACTTC.

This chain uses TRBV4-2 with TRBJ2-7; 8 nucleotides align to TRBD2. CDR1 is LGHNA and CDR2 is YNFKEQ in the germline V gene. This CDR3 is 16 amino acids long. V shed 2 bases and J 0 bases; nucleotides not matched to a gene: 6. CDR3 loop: CASSQLAGTSSYEQYF. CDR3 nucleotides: TGTGCCAGCAGCCAACTCGCCGGGACTAGCTCCTACGAGCAGTACTTC.

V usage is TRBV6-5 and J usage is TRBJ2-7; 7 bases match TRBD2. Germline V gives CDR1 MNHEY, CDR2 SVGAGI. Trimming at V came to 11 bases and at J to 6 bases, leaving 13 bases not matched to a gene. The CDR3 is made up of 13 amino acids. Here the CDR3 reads CAGKAGSTVEQYF. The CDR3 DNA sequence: TGTGCCGGTAAAGCGGGAAGTACAGTCGAGCAGTACTTC.

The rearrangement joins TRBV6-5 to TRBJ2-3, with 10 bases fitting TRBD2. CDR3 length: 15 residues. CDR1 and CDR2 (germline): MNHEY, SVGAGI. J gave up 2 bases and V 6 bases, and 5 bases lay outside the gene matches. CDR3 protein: CASSPTSGHTDTQYF. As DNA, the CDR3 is TGTGCCAGCAGCCCGACTAGCGGGCACACAGATACGCAGTATTTT.

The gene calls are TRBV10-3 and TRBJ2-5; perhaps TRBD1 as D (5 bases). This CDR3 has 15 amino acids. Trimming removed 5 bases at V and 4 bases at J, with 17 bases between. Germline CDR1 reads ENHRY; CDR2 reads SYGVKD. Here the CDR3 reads CAISRIAGPGETQYF. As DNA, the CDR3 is TGTGCCATCAGTCGCATAGCAGGGCCGGGAGAGACCCAGTACTTC.

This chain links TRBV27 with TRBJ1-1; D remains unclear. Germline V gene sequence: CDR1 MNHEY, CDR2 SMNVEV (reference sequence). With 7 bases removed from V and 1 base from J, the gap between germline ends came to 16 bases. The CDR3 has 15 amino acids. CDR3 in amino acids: CASTSGRSGNTEAFF. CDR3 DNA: TGTGCCAGCACGTCCGGGAGGAGTGGGAACACTGAAGCTTTCTTT.

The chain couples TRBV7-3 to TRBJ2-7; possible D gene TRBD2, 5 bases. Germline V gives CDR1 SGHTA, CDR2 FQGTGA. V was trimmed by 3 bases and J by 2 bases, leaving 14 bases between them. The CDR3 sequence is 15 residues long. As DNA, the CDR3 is TGTGCCAGCAGCTTCAGCGGCCAGCTGCCCTACGAGCAGTACTTC. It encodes CASSFSGQLPYEQYF. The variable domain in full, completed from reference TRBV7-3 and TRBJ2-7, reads GAGVSQTPSNKVTEKGKYVELRCDPISGHTALYWYRQSLGQGPEFLIYFQGTGAADDSGLPNDRFFAVRPEGSVSTLKIQRTERGDSAVYLCASSFSGQLPYEQYFGPGTRLTVT.

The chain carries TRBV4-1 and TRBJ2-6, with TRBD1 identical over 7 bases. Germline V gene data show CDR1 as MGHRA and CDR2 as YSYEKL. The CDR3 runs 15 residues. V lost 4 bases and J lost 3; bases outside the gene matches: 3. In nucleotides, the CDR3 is TGCGCCAGCAGCCTTAGGGGGCTTGGGGCCAACGTCCTGACTTTC. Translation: CASSLRGLGANVLTF.

CDR3 amino acids: CASSVPGQGAPNEKLFF. The CDR3 DNA sequence: TGTGCCAGCAGCGTCCCGGGACAGGGGGCGCCTAATGAAAAACTGTTTTTT. This chain uses TRBV7-9 with TRBJ1-4; 12 bases are shared with TRBD1. Per the germline V gene, CDR1 is SEHNR and CDR2 is FQNEAQ (reference sequence). The CDR3 contains 17 residues. V gave up 5 bases and J gave up 3 bases; unmatched junction bases: 7. The entire variable domain, with the rest obtained from reference TRBV7-9 and TRBJ1-4, is as follows: DTGVSQNPRHKITKRGQNVTFRCDPISEHNRLYWYRQTLGQGPEFLTYFQNEAQLEKSRLLSDRFSAERPKGSFSTLEIQRTEQGDSAMYLCASSVPGQGAPNEKLFFGSGTQLSVL.

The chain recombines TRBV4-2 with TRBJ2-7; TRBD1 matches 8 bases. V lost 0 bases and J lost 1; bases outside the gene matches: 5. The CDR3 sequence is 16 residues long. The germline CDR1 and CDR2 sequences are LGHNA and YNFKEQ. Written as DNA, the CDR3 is TGTGCCAGCAGCCAAGATGGCAGGGGGCTATCCTACGAGCAGTACTTC. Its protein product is CASSQDGRGLSYEQYF.

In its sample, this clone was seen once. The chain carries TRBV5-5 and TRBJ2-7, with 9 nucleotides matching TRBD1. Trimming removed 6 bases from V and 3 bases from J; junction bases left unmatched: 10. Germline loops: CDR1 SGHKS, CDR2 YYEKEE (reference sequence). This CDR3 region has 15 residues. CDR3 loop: CASTQTGGAFYEQYF. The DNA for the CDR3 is TGTGCCAGCACCCAAACAGGGGGCGCATTCTACGAGCAGTACTTC.

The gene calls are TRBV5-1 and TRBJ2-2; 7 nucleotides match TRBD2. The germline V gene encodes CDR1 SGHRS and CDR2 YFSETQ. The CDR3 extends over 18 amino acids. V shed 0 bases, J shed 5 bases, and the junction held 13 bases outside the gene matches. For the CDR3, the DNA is TGCGCCAGCAGCTTGGAGGTTGGGGCGGGAGTCGAAACCGGGGAGCTGTTTTTT. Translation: CASSLEVGAGVETGELFF.

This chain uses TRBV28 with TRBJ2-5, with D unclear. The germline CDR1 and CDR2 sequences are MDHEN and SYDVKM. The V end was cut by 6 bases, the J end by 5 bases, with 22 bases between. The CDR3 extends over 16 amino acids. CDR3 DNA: TGTGCCAGCAGCGCCCGTCGTCTGCAGTTTGCCGAGACCCAGTACTTC. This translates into CASSARRLQFAETQYF.

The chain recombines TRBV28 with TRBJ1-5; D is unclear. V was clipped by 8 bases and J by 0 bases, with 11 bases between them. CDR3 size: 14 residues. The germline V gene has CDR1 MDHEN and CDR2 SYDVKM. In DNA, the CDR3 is TGTGCCAGCGGTTCAAGGGATAGCAATCAGCCCCAGCATTTT. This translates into CASGSRDSNQPQHF.

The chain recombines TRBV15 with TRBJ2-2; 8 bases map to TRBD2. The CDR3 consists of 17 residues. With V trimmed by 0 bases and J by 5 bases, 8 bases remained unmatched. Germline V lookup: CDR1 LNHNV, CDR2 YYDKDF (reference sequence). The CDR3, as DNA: TGTGCCACCAGCAGAGATTTAAGACTAGCGTTTACCGGGGAGCTGTTTTTT. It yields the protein CATSRDLRLAFTGELFF.

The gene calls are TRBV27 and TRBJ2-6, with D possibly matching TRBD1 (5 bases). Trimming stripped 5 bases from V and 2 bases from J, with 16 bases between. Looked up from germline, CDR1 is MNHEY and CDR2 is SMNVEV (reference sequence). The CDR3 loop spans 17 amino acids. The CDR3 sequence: CASSLDRSPAGANVLTF. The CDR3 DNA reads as TGTGCCAGCAGTCTCGACAGATCTCCTGCTGGGGCCAACGTCCTGACTTTC.

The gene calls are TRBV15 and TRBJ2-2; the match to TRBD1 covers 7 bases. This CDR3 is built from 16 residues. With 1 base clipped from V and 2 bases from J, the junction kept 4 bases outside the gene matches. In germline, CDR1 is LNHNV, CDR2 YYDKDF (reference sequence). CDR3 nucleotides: TGTGCCACCAGCAGAGCCCGGGACAGCAACACCGGGGAGCTGTTTTTT. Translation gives CATSRARDSNTGELFF.

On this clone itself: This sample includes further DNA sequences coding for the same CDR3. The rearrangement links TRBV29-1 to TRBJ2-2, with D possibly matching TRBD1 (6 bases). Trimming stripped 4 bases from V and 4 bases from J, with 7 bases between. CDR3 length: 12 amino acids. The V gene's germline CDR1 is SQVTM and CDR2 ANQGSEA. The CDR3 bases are TGCAGCGTTGTGGGGGCCACCGGGGAGCTGTTTTTT. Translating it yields CSVVGATGELFF.

CDR3 residues: CASSQGLASGPNEQFF. As DNA, the CDR3 is TGCGCCAGCAGCCAAGGGCTGGCTAGCGGGCCGAATGAGCAGTTCTTC. The chain couples TRBV4-3 to TRBJ2-1; 8 nucleotides agree with TRBD2. CDR3 size: 16 residues. CDR1 LGHNA and CDR2 YSLEER come from the germline V gene. Trimming removed 1 base from V and 7 bases from J; junction bases left unmatched: 9.

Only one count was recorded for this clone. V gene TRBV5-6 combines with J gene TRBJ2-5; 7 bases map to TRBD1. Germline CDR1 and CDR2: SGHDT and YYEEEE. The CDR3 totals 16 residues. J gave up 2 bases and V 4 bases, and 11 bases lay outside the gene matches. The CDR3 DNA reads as TGTGCCAGCAGCCCCCCCGCGACAGGGCGTCAAGAGACCCAGTACTTC. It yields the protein CASSPPATGRQETQYF.

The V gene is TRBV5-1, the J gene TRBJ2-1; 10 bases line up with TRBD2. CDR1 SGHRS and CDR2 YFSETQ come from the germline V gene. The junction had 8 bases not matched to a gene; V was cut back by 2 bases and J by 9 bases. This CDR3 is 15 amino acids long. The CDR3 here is CASSLAGGLFVEQFF. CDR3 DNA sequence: TGCGCCAGCAGCTTAGCGGGAGGGCTATTCGTTGAGCAGTTCTTC. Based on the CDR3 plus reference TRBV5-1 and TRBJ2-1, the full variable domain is KAGVTQTPRYLIKTRGQQVTLSCSPISGHRSVSWYQQTPGQGLQFLFEYFSETQRNKGNFPGRFSGRQFSNSRSEMNVSTLELGDSALYLCASSLAGGLFVEQFFGPGTRLTVL.

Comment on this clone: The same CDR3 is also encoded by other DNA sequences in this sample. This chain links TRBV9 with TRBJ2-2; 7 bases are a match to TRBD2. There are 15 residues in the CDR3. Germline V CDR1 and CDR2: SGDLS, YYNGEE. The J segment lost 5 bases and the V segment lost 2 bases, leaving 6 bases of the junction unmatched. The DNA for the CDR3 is TGTGCCAGCAGCGTCGGGAGGAGTGGTACCGGGGAGCTGTTTTTT. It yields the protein CASSVGRSGTGELFF.

The CDR3 sequence is CASSTTLLAYTYEQYF. DNA for the CDR3: TGTGCCAGTAGTACGACCCTACTAGCGTACACCTACGAGCAGTACTTC. The gene calls are TRBV19 and TRBJ2-7; 7 bases are shared with TRBD2. V shed 4 bases and J 2 bases; nucleotides not matched to a gene: 11. Germline assignment: CDR1 LNHDA and CDR2 SQIVND (reference sequence). CDR3 length: 16 amino acids.

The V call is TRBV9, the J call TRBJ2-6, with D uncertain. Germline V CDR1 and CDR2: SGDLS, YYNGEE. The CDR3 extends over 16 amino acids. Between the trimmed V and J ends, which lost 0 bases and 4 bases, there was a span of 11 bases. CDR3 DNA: TGTGCCAGCAGCGTAGAAGTAGCCGGCGGGGCCAACGTCCTGACTTTC. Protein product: CASSVEVAGGANVLTF.